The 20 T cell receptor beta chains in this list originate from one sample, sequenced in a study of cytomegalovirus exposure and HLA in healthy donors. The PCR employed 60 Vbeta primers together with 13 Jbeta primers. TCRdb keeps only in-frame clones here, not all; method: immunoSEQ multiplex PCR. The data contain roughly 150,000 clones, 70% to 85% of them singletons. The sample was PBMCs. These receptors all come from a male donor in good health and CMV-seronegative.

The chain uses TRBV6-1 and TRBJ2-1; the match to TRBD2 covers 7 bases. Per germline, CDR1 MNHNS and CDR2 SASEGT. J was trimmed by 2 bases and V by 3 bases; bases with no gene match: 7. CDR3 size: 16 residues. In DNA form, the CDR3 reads TGTGCCAGCAGTGAGACTAGCTACCGCCCCTACAATGAGCAGTTCTTC. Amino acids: CASSETSYRPYNEQFF.

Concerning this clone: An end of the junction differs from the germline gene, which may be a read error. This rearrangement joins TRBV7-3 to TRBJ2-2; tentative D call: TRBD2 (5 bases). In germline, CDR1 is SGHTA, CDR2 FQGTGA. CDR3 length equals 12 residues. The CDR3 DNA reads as TGTTCCAGCGGAGGGAACACCGGGGAGCTGTTTTTT. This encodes CSSGGNTGELFF.

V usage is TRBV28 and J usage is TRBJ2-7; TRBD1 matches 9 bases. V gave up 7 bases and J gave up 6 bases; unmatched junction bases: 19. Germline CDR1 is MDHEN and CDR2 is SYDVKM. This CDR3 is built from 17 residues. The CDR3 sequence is CASTPPAGQGGSGEQYF. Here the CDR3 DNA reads TGTGCCAGCACCCCACCCGCGGGACAGGGTGGATCGGGCGAGCAGTACTTC.

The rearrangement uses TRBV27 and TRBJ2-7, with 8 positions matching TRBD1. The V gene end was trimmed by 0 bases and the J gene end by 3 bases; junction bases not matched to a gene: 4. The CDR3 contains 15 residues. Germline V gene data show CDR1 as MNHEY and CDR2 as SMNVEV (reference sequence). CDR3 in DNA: TGTGCCAGCAGTTTATCATCAGGGGGCGACTACGAGCAGTACTTC. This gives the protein CASSLSSGGDYEQYF.

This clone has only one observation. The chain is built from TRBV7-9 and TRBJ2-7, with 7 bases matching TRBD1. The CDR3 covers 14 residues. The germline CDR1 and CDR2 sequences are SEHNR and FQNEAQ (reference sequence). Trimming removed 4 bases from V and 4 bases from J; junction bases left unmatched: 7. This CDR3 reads CASSSGGRPYEQYF. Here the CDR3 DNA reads TGTGCCAGCAGCTCAGGGGGACGGCCGTACGAGCAGTACTTC.

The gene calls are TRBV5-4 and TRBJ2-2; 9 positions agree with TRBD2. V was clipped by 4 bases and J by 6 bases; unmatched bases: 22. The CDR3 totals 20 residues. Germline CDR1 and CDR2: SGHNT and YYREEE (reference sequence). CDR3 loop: CASSRAPSGIGRGSSGELFF. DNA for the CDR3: TGTGCCAGCAGCCGAGCGCCTAGCGGGATAGGGCGAGGTTCGTCCGGGGAGCTGTTTTTT.

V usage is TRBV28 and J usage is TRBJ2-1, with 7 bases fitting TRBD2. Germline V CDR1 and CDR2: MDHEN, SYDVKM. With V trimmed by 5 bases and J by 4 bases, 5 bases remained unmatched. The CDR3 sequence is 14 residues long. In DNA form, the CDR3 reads TGTGCCAGCAGTCCTAGCGGCCGTTACAATGAGCAGTTCTTC. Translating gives CASSPSGRYNEQFF.

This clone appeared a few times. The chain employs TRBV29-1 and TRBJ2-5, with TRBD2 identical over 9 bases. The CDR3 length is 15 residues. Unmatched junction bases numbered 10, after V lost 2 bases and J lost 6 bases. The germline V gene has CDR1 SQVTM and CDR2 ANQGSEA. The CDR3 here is CSVEPWGSGRQTQYF. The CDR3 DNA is TGCAGCGTTGAACCCTGGGGTAGCGGGAGACAGACCCAGTACTTC.

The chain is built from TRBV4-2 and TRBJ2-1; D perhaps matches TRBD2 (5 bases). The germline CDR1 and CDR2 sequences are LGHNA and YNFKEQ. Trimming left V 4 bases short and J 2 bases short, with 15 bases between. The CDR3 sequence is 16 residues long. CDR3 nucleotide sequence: TGTGCCAGCAGCCGATCGCACGAGGGTACCTACAATGAGCAGTTCTTC. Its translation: CASSRSHEGTYNEQFF.

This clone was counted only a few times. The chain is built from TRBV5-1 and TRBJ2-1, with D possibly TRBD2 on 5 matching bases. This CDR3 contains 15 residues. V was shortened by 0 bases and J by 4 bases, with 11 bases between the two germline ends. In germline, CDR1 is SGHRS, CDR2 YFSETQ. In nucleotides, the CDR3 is TGCGCCAGCAGCTTGGAACTAGACGTGTACAATGAGCAGTTCTTC. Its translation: CASSLELDVYNEQFF.

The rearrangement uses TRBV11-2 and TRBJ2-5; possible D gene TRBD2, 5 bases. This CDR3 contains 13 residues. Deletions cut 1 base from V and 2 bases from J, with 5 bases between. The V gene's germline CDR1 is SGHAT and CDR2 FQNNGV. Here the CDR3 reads CASSLGTQETQYF. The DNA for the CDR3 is TGTGCCAGCAGCTTAGGGACTCAAGAGACCCAGTACTTC.

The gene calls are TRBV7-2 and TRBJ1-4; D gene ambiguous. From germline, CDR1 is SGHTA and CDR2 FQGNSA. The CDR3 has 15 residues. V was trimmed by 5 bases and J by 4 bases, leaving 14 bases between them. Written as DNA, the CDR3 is TGTGCCAGCAGCACACAAGGGAGTCTTAATGAAAAACTGTTTTTT. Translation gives CASSTQGSLNEKLFF.

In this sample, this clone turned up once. CDR3 DNA sequence: TGTGCCAGCAGCTTAGACGGCTACAATGAGCAGTTCTTC. Protein sequence: CASSLDGYNEQFF. The chain joins TRBV7-9 to TRBJ2-1; D gene unclear. CDR1 and CDR2 (germline): SEHNR, FQNEAQ (reference sequence). The CDR3 consists of 13 residues. Between the trimmed V and J ends, which lost 1 base and 3 bases, there was a span of 4 bases.

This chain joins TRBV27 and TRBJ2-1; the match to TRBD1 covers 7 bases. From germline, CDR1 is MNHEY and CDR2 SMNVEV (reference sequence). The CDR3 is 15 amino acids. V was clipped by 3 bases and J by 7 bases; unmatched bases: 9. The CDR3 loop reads CASSFGGTAPNEQFF. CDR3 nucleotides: TGTGCCAGCAGTTTTGGTGGGACAGCGCCTAATGAGCAGTTCTTC.

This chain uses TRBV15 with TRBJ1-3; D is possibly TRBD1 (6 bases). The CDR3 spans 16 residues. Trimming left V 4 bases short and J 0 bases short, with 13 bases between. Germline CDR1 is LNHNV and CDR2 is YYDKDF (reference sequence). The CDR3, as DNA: TGTGCCACCAGCACCCGGGACACTAGCTCTGGAAACACCATATATTTT. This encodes CATSTRDTSSGNTIYF.

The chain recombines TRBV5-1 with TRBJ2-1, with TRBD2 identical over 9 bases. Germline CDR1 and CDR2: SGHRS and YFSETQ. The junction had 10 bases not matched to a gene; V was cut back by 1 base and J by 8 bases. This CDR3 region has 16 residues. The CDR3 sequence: CASSLSASGINDEQFF. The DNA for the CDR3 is TGCGCCAGCAGCTTGTCGGCTAGCGGGATAAACGATGAGCAGTTCTTC.

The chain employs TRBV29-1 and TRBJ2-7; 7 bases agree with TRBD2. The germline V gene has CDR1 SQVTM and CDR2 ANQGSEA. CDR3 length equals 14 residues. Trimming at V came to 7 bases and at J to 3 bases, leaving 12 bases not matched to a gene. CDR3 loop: CSADPGGSDYEQYF. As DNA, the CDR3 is TGCAGCGCCGACCCGGGAGGAAGCGACTACGAGCAGTACTTC.

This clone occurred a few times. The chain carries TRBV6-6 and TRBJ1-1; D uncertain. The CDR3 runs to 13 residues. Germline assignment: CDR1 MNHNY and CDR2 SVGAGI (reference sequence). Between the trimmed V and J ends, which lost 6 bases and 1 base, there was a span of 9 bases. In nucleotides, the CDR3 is TGTGCCAGCAGCCCACAGAGGAACACTGAAGCTTTCTTT. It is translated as CASSPQRNTEAFF.

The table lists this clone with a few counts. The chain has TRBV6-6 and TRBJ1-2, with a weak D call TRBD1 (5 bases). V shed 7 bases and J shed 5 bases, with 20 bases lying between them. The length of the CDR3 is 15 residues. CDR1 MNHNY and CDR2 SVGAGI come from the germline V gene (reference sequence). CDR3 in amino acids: CASTPTAEGSYGYTF. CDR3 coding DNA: TGTGCCAGCACTCCAACCGCGGAGGGGAGTTATGGCTACACCTTC.

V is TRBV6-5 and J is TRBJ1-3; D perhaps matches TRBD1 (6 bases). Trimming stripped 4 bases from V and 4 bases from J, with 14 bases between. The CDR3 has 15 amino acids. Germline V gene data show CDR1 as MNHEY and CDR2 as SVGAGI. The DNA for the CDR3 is TGTGCCAGCAGTTCAGATACAGGGCGGGGAAACACCATATATTTT. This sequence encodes CASSSDTGRGNTIYF.